This entry features one TCR beta chain sequence. The table came from immunoSEQ multiplex PCR; TCRdb's copy has only in-frame clones and leaves some out. Among fewer than 250,000 clones listed, more than 75% were seen once. This entry belongs to a study of blood T cell repertoires in COVID-19. Germline V gene sequence: CDR1 SGHTA, CDR2 FQGNSA. The CDR3 length is 16 residues. The V gene lost 5 bases and the J gene lost 7 bases, with 21 bases spanning the gap. The chain carries TRBV7-2 and TRBJ1-5; no definite D call. The specimen was peripheral blood. The clonotype was recovered from a woman aged 55 to 70 with COVID-19, enrolled during active disease. The CDR3 sequence is CASSPPRAGFGQPQHF. The CDR3 bases are TGTGCCAGCAGCCCGCCCCGCGCGGGGTTCGGGCAGCCCCAGCATTTT.